Here is one T cell receptor (beta chain) with its context. The record originates from a study of metastatic and nonmetastatic thyroid tumors. Germline V gene data show CDR1 as MNHEY and CDR2 as SMNVEV (reference sequence). Trimming pared 9 bases from V and 2 bases from J, leaving 17 bases between. The CDR3 totals 14 residues. Authors' data handling: The study took CDR3 differences across clinicopathological groups and made a distant-metastasis classifier for papillary thyroid cancer from them. MiXCR re-clonotyped the PCR reads for TCRdb. These V and J calls originate from TCRdb's pipeline instead of the authors' own analysis. Here the sample spans 20,000 to 30,000 clones, 20% to 30% being singletons. All patients reached thyroid surgery having received no treatment beforehand.

J is TRBJ2-7 and V is TRBV27; weak D call: TRBD2 (5 bases). The receptor was derived from a male donor with papillary thyroid cancer or a benign thyroid nodule (not recorded which). Some clones in this sample may be carry-over from other donors' samples. Sequenced input: tumor tissue. The CDR3: CASRSGWCTYEQYF. The CDR3 DNA sequence: TGTGCCAGTCGGTCGGGATGGTGCACCTACGAGCAGTACTTC.